This TCR beta chain came from a study of T cell responses to AZD1222 COVID-19 vaccine. The count of this clone is one. The data were produced by immunoSEQ multiplex PCR, yet TCRdb's version contains in-frame clones alone and is incomplete. The table includes roughly 97,000 clones, about 89% detected once. Germline trimming cut 2 bases from V and 7 bases from J; bases unmatched to any gene: 13. CDR1 LGHNT and CDR2 FRNRAP come from the germline V gene. CDR3 length equals 16 residues. The sequence was collected from an adult in good health. The sequenced sample was peripheral blood, obtained on day 0 of AZD1222 vaccination. The V and J genes are TRBV12-5 and TRBJ1-2; the match to TRBD1 covers 7 bases. The chain's CDR3 is CASGLTETGRGGGYTF. The CDR3 region has the DNA TGTGCTAGTGGTTTGACCGAGACAGGGAGAGGGGGTGGCTACACCTTC. The complete variable domain, with remaining parts taken from reference TRBV12-5 and TRBJ1-2, reads DARVTQTPRHKVTEMGQEVTMRCQPILGHNTVFWYRQTMMQGLELLAYFRNRAPLDDSGMPKDRFSAEMPDATLATLKIQPSEPRDSAVYFCASGLTETGRGGGYTFGSGTRLTVV.